The 26 T cell receptor beta chains below all came from one sample that was sequenced in a study of Graves' ophthalmopathy and Graves' hyperthyroidism. The TCR beta CDR3 regions underwent amplification from RNA transcripts. HTBI-primed first-round RT-PCR preceded second-round multiplex PCR. TCRdb analysed the multiplex PCR reads with MiXCR anew, one entry per CDR3 protein. The sample has 450,000 to 600,000 distinct CDR3 sequences, 39% seen once; the top ten hold 3.5% to 4.5%. The source material was peripheral blood or thyroid tissue (not recorded which). These receptors came from an adult man with Graves' hyperthyroidism.

The gene calls are TRBV18 and TRBJ2-7, with TRBD1 identical over 9 bases. The length of the CDR3 is 14 residues. V lost 5 bases to trimming and J lost 5 bases; unmatched junction nucleotides: 7. Germline CDR1 reads KGHSH; CDR2 reads LQKENI. The CDR3 bases are TGTGCCAGCTCATCGGACAGGGGATCCAACGAGCAGTACTTC. Its translation: CASSSDRGSNEQYF.

Ten or more counts support this clonotype. The V gene is TRBV20-1, the J gene TRBJ1-5; tentatively, D is TRBD1 (5 bases). Germline CDR1 DFQATT, CDR2 SNEGSKA (reference sequence). V was pared by 6 bases and J by 0 bases, with 15 bases between. The CDR3 length is 15 residues. The CDR3 bases are TGCAGTGCGACTGACAGACTAGATAGCAATCAGCCCCAGCATTTT. Its protein is CSATDRLDSNQPQHF.

This clonotype was recorded at least ten times. J is TRBJ1-1 and V is TRBV20-1; D possibly corresponds to TRBD1 (5 bases). V lost 2 bases and J lost 7, with 14 bases in between. CDR1 and CDR2 from the germline V gene are DFQATT and SNEGSKA (reference sequence). The CDR3 sequence is 13 residues long. CDR3 in amino acids: CSARISGLGEAFF. The DNA for the CDR3 is TGCAGTGCTAGAATTTCAGGGCTTGGTGAAGCTTTCTTT.

This clonotype has at least ten counts. This rearrangement joins TRBV4-2 to TRBJ2-2; a weak D match, TRBD2 (5 bases). The CDR3 length is 17 residues. CDR1 LGHNA and CDR2 YNFKEQ come from the germline V gene. Trimming removed 1 base from V and 4 bases from J, with 16 bases in between. This CDR3 is CASSQGPRLSFTGELFF. The CDR3 DNA sequence: TGTGCCAGCAGCCAAGGTCCCCGACTATCGTTCACCGGGGAGCTGTTTTTT.

Worth noting for this clonotype: A much larger clone is a single base away; this may be a read error. The J gene is TRBJ2-7, the V gene TRBV24-1; D gene ambiguous. The CDR3 has 13 residues. Trimming stripped 0 bases from V and 9 bases from J, with 11 bases between. Germline V lookup: CDR1 KGHDR, CDR2 SFDVKD. CDR3 nucleotides: TGTGCCACCAGTGATTTGGGCGGCGTACGGCAGTACTTC. Its translation: CATSDLGGVRQYF.

J is TRBJ1-1 and V is TRBV19; 7 bases fit TRBD1. This CDR3 has 13 residues. Germline V gene data show CDR1 as LNHDA and CDR2 as SQIVND (reference sequence). J gave up 4 bases and V 11 bases, and 10 bases lay outside the gene matches. Here the CDR3 reads CAWSETGTTEAFF. The CDR3 DNA reads TGTGCCTGGAGTGAGACAGGGACCACTGAAGCTTTCTTT. Supplemented by reference TRBV19 and TRBJ1-1, the full variable domain reads DGGITQSPKYLFRKEGQNVTLSCEQNLNHDAMYWYRQDPGQGLRLIYYSQIVNDFQKGDIAEGYSVSREKKESFPLTVTSAQKNPTAFYLCAWSETGTTEAFFGQGTRLTVV.

This clonotype appeared a single time. The chain employs TRBV15 and TRBJ1-4, with D tentatively TRBD1 (6 bases). CDR1 is LNHNV and CDR2 is YYDKDF in the germline V gene (reference sequence). This CDR3 region has 15 residues. The V and J ends lost 1 base and 7 bases respectively, with 13 bases between them. In nucleotides, the CDR3 is TGTGCCACCAGCAGAGGGGCAGGGGCGGGTGAAAAACTGTTTTTT. This translates into CATSRGAGAGEKLFF.

This clonotype was seen ten or more times. The rearrangement links TRBV6-1 to TRBJ1-1; D is undetermined. Trimming stripped 2 bases from V and 2 bases from J, with 9 bases between. This CDR3 spans 14 amino acids. Germline loops: CDR1 MNHNS, CDR2 SASEGT. The CDR3 nucleotides read TGTGCCAGCAGTGAAACCGTCGGAAACACTGAAGCTTTCTTT. Its translation is CASSETVGNTEAFF.

This clonotype was recorded many times. The chain links TRBV7-9 to TRBJ1-1; possible D gene TRBD1, 5 bases. CDR3 size: 13 residues. The germline V gene encodes CDR1 SEHNR and CDR2 FQNEAQ (reference sequence). V lost 5 bases, J lost 6 bases, and 13 bases lay in between. CDR3 protein: CASSATDSAEAFF. The CDR3 DNA sequence: TGTGCCAGCAGCGCTACTGACAGCGCTGAAGCTTTCTTT. The whole variable domain, remainder taken from reference TRBV7-9 and TRBJ1-1, is DTGVSQNPRHKITKRGQNVTFRCDPISEHNRLYWYRQTLGQGPEFLTYFQNEAQLEKSRLLSDRFSAERPKGSFSTLEIQRTEQGDSAMYLCASSATDSAEAFFGQGTRLTVV.

In its sample, this clonotype was seen many times. The chain carries TRBV20-1 and TRBJ1-1; a possible D gene is TRBD1 (6 bases). Germline V gives CDR1 DFQATT, CDR2 SNEGSKA (reference sequence). V was shortened by 5 bases and J by 1 base, with 20 bases between the two germline ends. This CDR3 region has 16 residues. The CDR3 spells CSARGGGTLRNTEAFF. For the CDR3, the DNA is TGCAGTGCTCGAGGGGGGGGGACATTAAGGAACACTGAAGCTTTCTTT.

This clonotype has a single count. V gene TRBV7-2 combines with J gene TRBJ2-2; no clear D. The V end lost 5 bases, the J end lost 4 bases, and 17 bases lay between the germline ends. The germline gives CDR1 SGHTA, CDR2 FQGNSA. CDR3 length: 16 residues. CDR3 nucleotides: TGTGCCAGCAGCCTGAGCCCCGGGCCAAGCACCGGGGAGCTGTTTTTT. Translating it yields CASSLSPGPSTGELFF.

This clonotype was detected many times. The chain links TRBV29-1 to TRBJ2-1, with TRBD2 matching over 11 bases. V shed 3 bases, J shed 5 bases, and the junction held 3 bases outside the gene matches. Germline V CDR1 and CDR2: SQVTM, ANQGSEA. This CDR3 region has 14 residues. The CDR3 loop is CSVEGLAVNNEQFF. The CDR3 DNA reads TGCAGCGTTGAGGGACTAGCGGTGAACAATGAGCAGTTCTTC.

This clonotype was observed at least ten times. The chain couples TRBV6-6 to TRBJ1-5; D not certain. Germline CDR1 is MNHNY and CDR2 is SVGAGI (reference sequence). Trimming stripped 3 bases from V and 7 bases from J, with 13 bases between. The CDR3 spans 14 residues. The CDR3 region has the DNA TGTGCCAGCAGTTATCCCCGGACGGGACAGCCCCAGCATTTT. It codes for CASSYPRTGQPQHF.

The chain is built from TRBV20-1 and TRBJ2-3; the D is unclear. Trimming took off 1 base at V and 4 bases at J, with 9 bases between the two ends. The length of the CDR3 is 13 residues. Germline CDR1 DFQATT, CDR2 SNEGSKA (reference sequence). For the CDR3, the DNA is TGCAGTGCTAGAGGGCACCCCGCAGATACGCAGTATTTT. Encoded protein: CSARGHPADTQYF.

There are many counts of this clonotype. This chain joins TRBV13 and TRBJ2-7, with 10 nucleotides matching TRBD2. The junction had 8 bases not matched to a gene; V was cut back by 6 bases and J by 3 bases. CDR3 length: 15 residues. Per the germline V gene, CDR1 is PRHDT and CDR2 is FYEKMQ (reference sequence). DNA for the CDR3: TGTGCCAGCAGTTACGGACTAGCGGTTAACTACGAGCAGTACTTC. This encodes CASSYGLAVNYEQYF. Using reference TRBV13 and TRBJ2-7 for the parts outside the CDR3, the full variable domain is AAGVIQSPRHLIKEKRETATLKCYPIPRHDTVYWYQQGPGQDPQFLISFYEKMQSDKGSIPDRFSAQQFSDYHSELNMSSLELGDSALYFCASSYGLAVNYEQYFGPGTRLTVT.

Note on this clonotype: A read error may produce the germline difference seen at one junction end. The gene calls are TRBV7-8 and TRBJ2-1; TRBD2 is a possible D gene (6 bases). CDR3 length equals 17 residues. Germline V lookup: CDR1 SGHVS, CDR2 FQNEAQ. CDR3 in amino acids: CASSQGLAVSSYNEQFF. In nucleotides, the CDR3 is TGCGCCAGCAGCCAAGGGTTAGCGGTAAGCTCCTACAATGAGCAGTTCTTC.

This clonotype was detected many times. The chain uses TRBV9 and TRBJ2-7, with 8 bases identical to TRBD2. J gave up 5 bases and V 3 bases, and 10 bases lay outside the gene matches. Looked up from germline, CDR1 is SGDLS and CDR2 is YYNGEE. The CDR3 spans 15 residues. CDR3 in DNA: TGTGCCAGCAGCGCCTCCGGGACTAGTTATAACGAGCAGTACTTC. Translation gives CASSASGTSYNEQYF. Using reference TRBV9 and TRBJ2-7 for the parts outside the CDR3, the full variable domain is DSGVTQTPKHLITATGQRVTLRCSPRSGDLSVYWYQQSLDQGLQFLIQYYNGEERAKGNILERFSAQQFPDLHSELNLSSLELGDSALYFCASSASGTSYNEQYFGPGTRLTVT.

The rearrangement uses TRBV2 and TRBJ2-3; 9 nucleotides line up with TRBD1. CDR3 length: 15 residues. V was clipped by 6 bases and J by 8 bases; unmatched bases: 12. CDR1 SNHLY and CDR2 FYNNEI come from the germline V gene. This chain's CDR3 is CASSAGTGGFITQYF. CDR3 nucleotides: TGTGCCAGCAGCGCCGGTACAGGGGGCTTTATTACGCAGTATTTT.

The chain has TRBV5-8 and TRBJ2-5, with 10 bases identical to TRBD1. V dropped 4 bases and J dropped 5; count of bases not matched to a gene: 5. The CDR3 contains 14 residues. CDR1 SGHTS and CDR2 YDEGEE come from the germline V gene. In nucleotides, the CDR3 is TGTGCCAGCAGCCACGAGGGACAGGGGGAGACCCAGTACTTC. Protein sequence: CASSHEGQGETQYF.

As for this clonotype: The germline gene is not matched at one end of the junction; a read error may be the cause. The genes are TRBV19 and TRBJ2-2, with TRBD2 identical over 8 bases. The CDR3 length is 15 residues. Per germline, CDR1 LNHDA and CDR2 SQIVND (reference sequence). CDR3 in amino acids: CASSTLLFIATAGAF. The CDR3 coding sequence is TGTGCCAGTAGTACCCTCCTCTTCATAGCGACAGCGGGGGCTTTT.

This clonotype was seen many times. V usage is TRBV12-3 or TRBV12-4 and J usage is TRBJ1-5; D gene ambiguous. Trimming cost V 4 bases and J 3 bases, with 13 bases left between them. The CDR3 is 15 amino acids. CDR3: CASSSRNGPNQPQHF. For the CDR3, the DNA is TGTGCCAGCAGTTCGCGGAACGGGCCCAATCAGCCCCAGCATTTT.

The chain's CDR3 is CAISVQQGAGEKLFF. The CDR3 region has the DNA TGTGCCATCAGCGTGCAACAGGGGGCAGGTGAAAAACTGTTTTTT. The rearrangement uses TRBV10-3 and TRBJ1-4, with TRBD1 identical over 9 bases. In germline, CDR1 is ENHRY, CDR2 SYGVKD. This CDR3 is 15 amino acids long. V lost 6 bases to trimming and J lost 7 bases; unmatched junction nucleotides: 9.

V gene TRBV12-3 or TRBV12-4 combines with J gene TRBJ2-5; 10 bases fit TRBD2. The CDR3 is made up of 16 amino acids. V gave up 3 bases and J gave up 5 bases; unmatched junction bases: 9. CDR3 DNA: TGTGCCAGCAGTTTTGGACTAGCGGAGCCCCGGGAGACCCAGTACTTC. Translation gives CASSFGLAEPRETQYF.

This clonotype turned up a few times. The chain links TRBV6-5 to TRBJ2-7; D tentatively reads TRBD1 or TRBD2 (6 bases each). V gave up 6 bases and J gave up 2 bases, with 14 bases separating them. The CDR3 spans 14 residues. Germline CDR1 and CDR2: MNHEY and SVGAGI. The CDR3 loop is CASSPLGGTYEQYF. CDR3 in DNA: TGTGCCAGCAGCCCCCTCGGGGGCACCTACGAGCAGTACTTC.

The rearrangement joins TRBV27 to TRBJ2-7; 11 nucleotides agree with TRBD2. Germline CDR1 is MNHEY and CDR2 is SMNVEV (reference sequence). This CDR3 is 17 amino acids long. The V segment lost 3 bases and the J segment 1 base; nucleotides outside the gene matches: 8. The CDR3 nucleotides read TGTGCCAGCAGTTTCAGGACTAGCGGGTCATATTCCTACGAGCAGTACTTC. This sequence encodes CASSFRTSGSYSYEQYF.

The chain links TRBV20-1 to TRBJ2-2; unclear D gene. V lost 5 bases and J 7 bases, leaving 8 bases between the germline ends. CDR3 length: 11 amino acids. From germline, CDR1 is DFQATT and CDR2 SNEGSKA (reference sequence). The CDR3 DNA follows: TGCAGTGCTGGAGCGCTCGGGGAGCTGTTTTTT. This codes for CSAGALGELFF.